The source of this T cell receptor (beta chain) is a study of blood T cell repertoires in COVID-19. Overall study: The origin of the acute and convalescent COVID-19 samples was the United States, Italy and Spain. The cDNA or gDNA used as material had been derived from T cells, B-cell-depleted T cells, or PBMCs.

CDR1 is MDHEN, CDR2 SYDVKM, per germline. The CDR3 extends over 15 amino acids. V was cut by 3 bases and J by 1 base, with 12 bases left in between. Original methodology: Amplification of reference gene primers was used by the study to estimate nucleated cell counts. Clones were sequenced by immunoSEQ multiplex PCR, and TCRdb holds only the in-frame ones, with some missing. V and J calls and clone size are as listed in that table; D and trimming were resolved from the DNA. The table records some 400,000 clones, roughly 77% of them present only once. The TCR originated in a human donor with acute or convalescent COVID-19. The donor label of this sample is uncertain. The sample was peripheral blood. The rearrangement uses TRBV28 and TRBJ1-2; unclear D gene. The CDR3 is CASSFMGGNNYGYTF. The CDR3 coding sequence is TGTGCCAGCAGTTTCATGGGCGGGAATAACTATGGCTACACCTTC.